Presented here are 13 T cell receptor beta chains from one specimen sequenced in a study of regulatory T cells in long-lasting Graves disease. In building TCR beta libraries, iRepertoire HTBI primers were used together with Arm-PCR of CDR3 regions. TCRdb used MiXCR to reprocess the multiplex PCR reads, holding one entry per CDR3 protein. The sample yields over 350,000 distinct CDR3 sequences, around 16% seen once. Stated time point: newly diagnosed GD, antithyroid drugs for less than 3 months. Making the TCR library involved RNA that had been extracted from PBMCs. The same sample was also used in a study of T cells in Graves' hyperthyroidism and ophthalmopathy.

The sample in question was peripheral blood mononuclear cells (PBMCs), obtained at new diagnosis, from a patient treated with antithyroid drugs. These receptors were obtained from a woman in her thirties or forties with Graves disease.

This clonotype was found many times. In nucleotides, the CDR3 is TGTGCCAGCCGTCGGGACAGCCCCACCGGGGAGCTGTTTTTT. The encoded protein is CASRRDSPTGELFF. The rearrangement links TRBV28 to TRBJ2-2; 7 nucleotides match TRBD1. Germline V gene lookup returns CDR1 MDHEN and CDR2 SYDVKM. The CDR3 contains 14 residues. The J segment lost 4 bases and the V segment lost 8 bases, leaving 7 bases of the junction unmatched.

Only a few counts were recorded for this clonotype. This sequence joins TRBV13 and TRBJ2-2; D ambiguous. Trimming took 5 bases from V and 1 from J, leaving 2 bases between them. The CDR3 has 12 amino acids. The germline CDR1 and CDR2 sequences are PRHDT and FYEKMQ (reference sequence). The CDR3 sequence: CASSMNTGELFF. The CDR3 DNA is TGTGCCAGCAGCATGAACACCGGGGAGCTGTTTTTT. The full variable domain, completed using reference TRBV13 and TRBJ2-2, is AAGVIQSPRHLIKEKRETATLKCYPIPRHDTVYWYQQGPGQDPQFLISFYEKMQSDKGSIPDRFSAQQFSDYHSELNMSSLELGDSALYFCASSMNTGELFFGEGSRLTVL.

This clonotype was detected ten times or more. This rearrangement joins TRBV14 to TRBJ2-2; the D is unclear. Deletions cut 1 base from V and 5 bases from J, with 8 bases between. CDR1 is SGHDN, CDR2 FVKESK, per germline. The CDR3 totals 14 residues. The CDR3 DNA is TGTGCCAGCAGCCAAGCCCGGCGAACCGGGGAGCTGTTTTTT. Amino acid sequence: CASSQARRTGELFF.

There are many counts of this clonotype. The chain combines TRBV7-2 with TRBJ2-3; 8 bases are a match to TRBD2. With V trimmed by 2 bases and J by 0 bases, 19 bases remained unmatched. This CDR3 is built from 21 residues. Germline V gives CDR1 SGHTA, CDR2 FQGNSA. The CDR3 DNA reads TGTGCCAGCAGCTTATGGCCGCGTGGGGCGGGAGGCACAACTAGCACAGATACGCAGTATTTT. This translates into CASSLWPRGAGGTTSTDTQYF.

At least ten counts were recorded for this clonotype. The genes are TRBV28 and TRBJ1-2, with D hard to call. V shed 3 bases and J shed 0 bases, with 8 bases lying between them. The CDR3 sequence is 14 residues long. Germline V gives CDR1 MDHEN, CDR2 SYDVKM. The CDR3 sequence: CASSLGSSNYGYTF. CDR3 nucleotide sequence: TGTGCCAGCAGTTTGGGCAGCTCTAACTATGGCTACACCTTC.

A few counts support this clonotype. The chain recombines TRBV6-9 with TRBJ2-2; D unresolved. Germline V lookup: CDR1 MNHGY, CDR2 SVAAGI. V was pared by 4 bases and J by 4 bases, with 19 bases between. The CDR3 loop spans 17 amino acids. The CDR3, as DNA: TGTGCCAGCAGTTTATCGACTCACCGCAAGGTCACCGGGGAGCTGTTTTTT. It is translated as CASSLSTHRKVTGELFF.

A remark on this clonotype: With a much larger clone just one base away, this may be a read error. V and J are TRBV28 and TRBJ2-2; 9 positions match TRBD1. With 6 bases clipped from V and 4 bases from J, the junction kept 3 bases outside the gene matches. CDR3 length equals 14 residues. Per the germline V gene, CDR1 is MDHEN and CDR2 is SYDVKM. The CDR3 loop reads CASSNRGLTGELFF. Written as DNA, the CDR3 is TGTGCCAGCAGCAACAGGGGGCTCACCGGGGAGCTGTTTTTT.

Points on this clonotype: A clone one base away is much larger, so this may be a read error. The V and J genes are TRBV3-1 and TRBJ2-2; a weak D match, TRBD2 (5 bases). This CDR3 is built from 16 residues. Germline V lookup: CDR1 LGHDT, CDR2 YNNKEL (reference sequence). The CDR3 spells CASSSWTGNPTGELSF. CDR3 DNA: TGTGCCAGCAGCTCTTGGACGGGAAATCCCACCGGGGAGCTGTCTTTT.

This chain uses TRBV5-5 with TRBJ2-2; perhaps TRBD2 as D (6 bases). V gave up 2 bases and J gave up 1 base, with 12 bases separating them. Germline V gene lookup returns CDR1 SGHKS and CDR2 YYEKEE (reference sequence). The CDR3 has 16 amino acids. CDR3 sequence: CASSLLAGLNTGELFF. The CDR3, as DNA: TGTGCCAGCAGCTTATTGGCGGGGCTGAACACCGGGGAGCTGTTTTTT.

Notes on this clonotype: This may stem from a read error, because a much larger clone lies one nucleotide away. Likely a read error: the CDR3 ends without its conserved phenylalanine or tryptophan. The chain combines TRBV7-6 with TRBJ2-2, with 7 bases identical to TRBD1. J was trimmed by 0 bases and V by 5 bases; bases with no gene match: 6. Germline V lookup: CDR1 SGHVS, CDR2 FNYEAQ. This CDR3 comprises 16 residues. The CDR3 DNA reads as TGTGCCAGCAGCACCGAGGGACAGACGAACACCGGGGAGCTGTTTTTA. It yields the protein CASSTEGQTNTGELFL.

There are many counts of this clonotype. The chain employs TRBV20-1 and TRBJ2-1; 9 positions match TRBD2. The CDR3 contains 13 residues. J gave up 10 bases and V 5 bases, and 9 bases lay outside the gene matches. Germline loops: CDR1 DFQATT, CDR2 SNEGSKA (reference sequence). This CDR3 reads CSAGASGEYEQFF. The CDR3 DNA sequence: TGCAGTGCTGGGGCTAGCGGGGAATACGAGCAGTTCTTC.

This clonotype was recorded at least ten times. This chain connects TRBV28 to TRBJ1-5; D ambiguous. This CDR3 is 14 amino acids long. Trimming shortened V by 2 bases and J by 5 bases, and 10 bases separated the two germline ends. CDR1 is MDHEN and CDR2 is SYDVKM in the germline V gene. The CDR3 DNA follows: TGTGCCAGCAGTTTAGGCACCCAGTATCAGCCCCAGCATTTT. Encoded protein: CASSLGTQYQPQHF.

Only a few counts were recorded for this clonotype. The chain combines TRBV9 with TRBJ1-5; D is possibly TRBD1 (6 bases). Germline CDR1 is SGDLS and CDR2 is YYNGEE. The length of the CDR3 is 14 residues. Trimming left V 2 bases short and J 2 bases short, with 8 bases between. The CDR3 here is CASSVGARNQPQHF. The DNA of the CDR3 is TGTGCCAGCAGCGTGGGGGCCCGCAATCAGCCCCAGCATTTT. Full variable domain (outside the CDR3, taken from reference TRBV9 and TRBJ1-5): DSGVTQTPKHLITATGQRVTLRCSPRSGDLSVYWYQQSLDQGLQFLIQYYNGEERAKGNILERFSAQQFPDLHSELNLSSLELGDSALYFCASSVGARNQPQHFGDGTRLSIL.